This TCR beta chain was found in a study of identical twins. Study-wide results and limits: Twins showed weaker excess sharing in their beta out-of-frame sequences. Carriage of fewer insertions was seen in abundant cord blood beta clonotypes, whereas memory repertoires showed none.

TCRdb redid the calling of the 5' RACE reads with MiXCR, one entry per CDR3 protein. In the table there are some 660,000 distinct CDR3 sequences, 8.5% to 9.5% of which are singletons. Among all donors, each was a healthy Caucasian. Concerning this clonotype: The antigen remains undetermined.

These records were also assigned to another study, of yellow fever vaccine responses in identical twins. That work adds: On the reported evidence, twins' vaccine T cell responses seemed partly convergent and partly personalized.

The sequence was collected from a young woman in good health. The sequencing input was PBMCs.

The CDR3: CSAISGNPPNEQFF. The CDR3 region has the DNA TGCAGTGCTATTAGCGGGAATCCCCCCAATGAGCAGTTCTTC. V gene TRBV20-1 combines with J gene TRBJ2-1; 8 positions match TRBD2. Trimming at V came to 4 bases and at J to 6 bases, leaving 8 bases not matched to a gene. This CDR3 comprises 14 residues. From germline, CDR1 is DFQATT and CDR2 SNEGSKA (reference sequence).